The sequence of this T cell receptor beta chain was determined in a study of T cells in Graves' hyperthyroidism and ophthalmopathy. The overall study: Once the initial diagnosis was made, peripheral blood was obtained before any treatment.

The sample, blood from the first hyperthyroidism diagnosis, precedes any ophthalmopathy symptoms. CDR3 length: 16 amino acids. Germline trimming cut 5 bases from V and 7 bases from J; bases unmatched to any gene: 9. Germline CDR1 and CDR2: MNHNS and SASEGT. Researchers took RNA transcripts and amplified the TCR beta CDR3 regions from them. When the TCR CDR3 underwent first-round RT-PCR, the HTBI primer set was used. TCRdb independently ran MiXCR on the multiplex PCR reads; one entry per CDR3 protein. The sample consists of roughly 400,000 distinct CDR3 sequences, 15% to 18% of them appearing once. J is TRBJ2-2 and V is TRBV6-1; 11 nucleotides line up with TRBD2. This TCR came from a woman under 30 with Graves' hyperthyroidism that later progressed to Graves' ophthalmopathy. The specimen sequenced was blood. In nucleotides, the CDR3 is TGTGCCAGCAGTACGACTAGCGGGAAGGCGAGCGGGGAGCTGTTTTTT. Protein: CASSTTSGKASGELFF.